Listed here is a single TCR beta chain. The antigen is unknown. TCRdb processed the 5' RACE reads anew with MiXCR; each CDR3 protein has one entry. Here the sample spans 270,000 or so distinct CDR3 sequences, around 8.3% being singletons. Germline V CDR1 and CDR2: LNHDA, SQIVND (reference sequence). CDR3 length: 13 residues. The ends lost 10 bases at V and 4 bases at J; junction bases unmatched: 8. This record belongs to a study of identical twins. General observations from the study: Possibly, invariant MAIT and iNKT cells partly confounded zero-insertion analyses. While abundant cord blood beta clonotypes carried fewer insertions, memory repertoires showed no such pattern.

Separately, the same data were catalogued under a study of yellow fever vaccine responses in identical twins.

The clonotype originates from a woman aged 18-29 years in good health. The sequencing sample was made of CD8+ T cells sorted from blood. The chain uses TRBV19 and TRBJ2-3; the match to TRBD1 covers 7 bases. CDR3 nucleotides: TGTGCCACCGGGACAGTTCACCCAGATACGCAGTATTTT. Amino acids: CATGTVHPDTQYF.